The T cell receptor beta chain under discussion was sequenced for a study of tumor-infiltrating lymphocytes in primary liver carcinoma. Study details: Each sample had roughly 3.5 to 8 million productive TCRbeta reads regardless of tissue type. Findings of the study overall: Blood fell significantly below tumors in its top-250-clone fraction (p = 0.039). Overlap between tumor regions exceeded overlap of tumor with adjacent tissue or blood.

The sample holds many counts of this clonotype. The antigen is not known. Co-extracted RNA and DNA came from approximately 20-30 mg of unsorted bulk tissue. Viable tumor cells exceeded 85% in all tumor samples. A primer matching the constant region was used to make TCR beta cDNA from 500 ng of total RNA. Slightly modified ARM-PCR, run as three nested multiplex PCR rounds, produced the TCR beta libraries. A C-beta reverse primer was combined with TRBV1-TRBV30 forward primers in the first two PCR rounds, and each round had about 10 cycles. A single record per CDR3 protein comes from TCRdb applying MiXCR to the multiplex PCR reads. The sample carries around 81,000 distinct CDR3 sequences, 70% to 75% recorded once. Germline CDR1 is MNHNS and CDR2 is SASEGT. Trimming took off 1 base at V and 4 bases at J, with 10 bases between the two ends. This CDR3 has 14 amino acids.

J is TRBJ1-2 and V is TRBV6-1, with D possibly matching TRBD1 (5 bases). This receptor was taken from a woman aged 55-70 years with primary liver carcinoma and hepatitis B virus infection. Sequencing was carried out using liver tumor tissue from sampling region 4. Subset reported: tumor region T4, right-lateral pole. The CDR3 DNA follows: TGTGCCAGCAGTGAAGGCGGGGCCGGCTATGGCTACACCTTC. Translation gives CASSEGGAGYGYTF.